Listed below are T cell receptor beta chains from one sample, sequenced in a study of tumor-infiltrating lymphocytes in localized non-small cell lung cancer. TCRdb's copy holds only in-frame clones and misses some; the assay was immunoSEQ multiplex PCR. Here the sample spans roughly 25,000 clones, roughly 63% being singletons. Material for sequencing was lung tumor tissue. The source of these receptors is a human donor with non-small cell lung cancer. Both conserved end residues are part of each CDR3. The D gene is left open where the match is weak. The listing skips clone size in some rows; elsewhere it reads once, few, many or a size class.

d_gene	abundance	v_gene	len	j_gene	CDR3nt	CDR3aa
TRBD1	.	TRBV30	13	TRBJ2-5	TGTGCCTGGAGTAGCAGGGGGCCAGAGACCCAGTACTTC	CAWSSRGPETQYF
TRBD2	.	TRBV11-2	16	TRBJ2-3	TGTGCCAGCAGCCCCCCCTGGGGAGGGCTTGGGTGGGTGCAGTATTTT	CASSPPWGGLGWVQYF
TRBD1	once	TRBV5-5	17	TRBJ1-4	TGTGCCAGCAGCTTGAATAGAAGAGGGGGCTCTAATGAAAAACTGTTTTTT	CASSLNRRGGSNEKLFF
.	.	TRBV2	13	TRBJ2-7	TGTGCCAGCAGTCTTAGGGGAACCTACGAGCAGTACTTC	CASSLRGTYEQYF
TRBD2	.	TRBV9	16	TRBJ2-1	TGTGCCAGCAGCGTCGCCGGGACTAGCGGTTACAATGAGCAGTTCTTC	CASSVAGTSGYNEQFF
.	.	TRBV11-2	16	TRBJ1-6	TGTGCCAGCAGCTTCGGTTGGGCAAAGTATAATTCACCCCTCCACTTT	CASSFGWAKYNSPLHF
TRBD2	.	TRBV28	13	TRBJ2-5	TGTGCCTCGGGACTAGCGTTGCAAGAGACCCAGTACTTC	CASGLALQETQYF
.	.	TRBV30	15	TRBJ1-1	TGTGCCTGGAGTGTCGGGACGGCCGAGAACACTGAAGCTTTCTTT	CAWSVGTAENTEAFF
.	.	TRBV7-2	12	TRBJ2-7	TGTGCCAGCAGCTTAGCCGCCTACGAGCAGTACTTC	CASSLAAYEQYF
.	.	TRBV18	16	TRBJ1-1	TGTGCCAGCTCACCACCGGTCAGACTCATGAACACTGAAGCTTTCTTT	CASSPPVRLMNTEAFF
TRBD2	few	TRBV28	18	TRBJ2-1	TGTGCCAGCAGTCCTTCGGGACTAGCGAGCAGCTCCTACAATGAGCAGTTCTTC	CASSPSGLASSSYNEQFF
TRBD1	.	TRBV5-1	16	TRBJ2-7	TGCGCCAGCAGCTTGCGTGGGACAGGCGAATCCTACGAGCAGTACTTC	CASSLRGTGESYEQYF
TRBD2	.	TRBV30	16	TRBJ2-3	TGTGCCTGGAGTACGGGGACTAGCGGGATTAGTTATACGCAGTATTTT	CAWSTGTSGISYTQYF
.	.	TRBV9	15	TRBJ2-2	TGTGCCAGCAGCGTAGCGGGAGACTGGACCGGGGAGCTGTTTTTT	CASSVAGDWTGELFF
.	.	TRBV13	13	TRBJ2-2	TGTGCCAGCAGCTTAACGGGGGCCGGGGAGCTGTTTTTT	CASSLTGAGELFF
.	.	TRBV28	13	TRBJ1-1	TGTGCCAGCAGTCCTTACCGGAACACTGAAGCTTTCTTT	CASSPYRNTEAFF
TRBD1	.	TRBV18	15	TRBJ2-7	TGTGCCAGCTCGTCGGGACAGCGAAGCTCCTACGAGCAGTACTTC	CASSSGQRSSYEQYF
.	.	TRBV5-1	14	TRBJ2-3	TGCGCCAGCAGCTCCGGACAGCTCACAGATACGCAGTATTTT	CASSSGQLTDTQYF
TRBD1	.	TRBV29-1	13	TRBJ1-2	TGCAGCGTTGTTGGGACAGGGACCTATGGCTACACCTTC	CSVVGTGTYGYTF
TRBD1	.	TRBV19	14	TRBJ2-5	TGTGCCAGTAGTACCGGGACAGGGGAAGAGACCCAGTACTTC	CASSTGTGEETQYF
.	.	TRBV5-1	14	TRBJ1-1	TGCGCCAGCAGCTTGGGGGACGGGAACACTGAAGCTTTCTTT	CASSLGDGNTEAFF
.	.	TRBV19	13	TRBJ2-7	TGTGCCAGTAGGGGCAGCCTCTCCTACGAGCAGTACTTC	CASRGSLSYEQYF
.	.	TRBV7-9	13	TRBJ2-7	TGTGCCAGCAGCTTAGCGCGGACAGACGAGCAGTACTTC	CASSLARTDEQYF
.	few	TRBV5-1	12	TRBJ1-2	TGCGCCAGCAGCCCGCCCGCGGGGGGCTACACCTTC	CASSPPAGGYTF
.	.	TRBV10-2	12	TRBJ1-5	TGCGCCAGCAGTGAGTTACAGGGGCCCCAGCATTTT	CASSELQGPQHF
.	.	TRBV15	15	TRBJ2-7	TGTGCCACCAGTTTTGGAAAGGGGATCGCCTACGAGCAGTACTTC	CATSFGKGIAYEQYF
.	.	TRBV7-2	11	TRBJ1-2	TGTGCCAGCAGCTCAACCTATGGCTACACCTTC	CASSSTYGYTF
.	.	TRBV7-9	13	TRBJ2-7	TGTGCCAGCAGCTTAGCCCTCATCAACGAGCAGTACTTC	CASSLALINEQYF
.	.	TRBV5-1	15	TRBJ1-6	TGCGCCAGCAGCTTTAGTCAGGGAACGAATTCACCCCTCCACTTT	CASSFSQGTNSPLHF
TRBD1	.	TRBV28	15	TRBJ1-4	TGTGCCAGCGGTTCCGGTGGGACAGGGGAAGAAAAACTGTTTTTT	CASGSGGTGEEKLFF
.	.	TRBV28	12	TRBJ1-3	TGTGCCAGCAGTCTAGGCGGAAACACCATATATTTT	CASSLGGNTIYF
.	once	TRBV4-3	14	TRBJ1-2	TGCGCCAGCAGCCAAGTGCTGGGGAACTATGGCTACACCTTC	CASSQVLGNYGYTF
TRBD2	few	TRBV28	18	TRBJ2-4	TGTGCCAGCAGTTGGGTGAAGGGAGGGGTAGATACCGCTGACATTCAGTACTTC	CASSWVKGGVDTADIQYF
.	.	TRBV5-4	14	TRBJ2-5	TGTGCCAGCAGCTCCCGTTCCAGCGGGGAGACCCAGTACTTC	CASSSRSSGETQYF
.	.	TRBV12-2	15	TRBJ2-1	TGTGCAAGTCGCGAAAGGGACAGACTATGCAATGAGCAGTTCTTC	CASRERDRLCNEQFF
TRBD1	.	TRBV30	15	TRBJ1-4	TGTGCCTGGAGCTGGAACAGGGGTCCCAGGGAAAAACTGTTTTTT	CAWSWNRGPREKLFF
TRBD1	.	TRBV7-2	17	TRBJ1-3	TGTGCCAGCAGACCGGACAGGCTAATCACCTCTGGAAACACCATATATTTT	CASRPDRLITSGNTIYF
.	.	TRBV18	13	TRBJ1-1	TGTGCCAGCTCAGCAATCGGGTCCCCTGAAGCTTTCTTT	CASSAIGSPEAFF
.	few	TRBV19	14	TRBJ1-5	TGTGCCAGTAGTCCCACAGGGCTGAATCAGCCCCAGCATTTT	CASSPTGLNQPQHF
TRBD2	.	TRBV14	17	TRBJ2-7	TGTGCCAGCAGCCAAGAAATGGGTCTTGCGGGAGTCGTCGAGCAGTACTTC	CASSQEMGLAGVVEQYF
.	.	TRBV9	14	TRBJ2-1	TGTGCCAGCAGCCACGGTGGGGTCTACAATGAGCAGTTCTTC	CASSHGGVYNEQFF
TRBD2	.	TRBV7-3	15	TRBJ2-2	TGTGCCAGCAGCTCTGCGGGAGGGGAGGGCGGGGAGCTGTTTTTT	CASSSAGGEGGELFF
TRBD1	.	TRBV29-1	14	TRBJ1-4	TGCAGCGTTGGGCCCAGGGGGCTAGGTGAAAAACTGTTTTTT	CSVGPRGLGEKLFF
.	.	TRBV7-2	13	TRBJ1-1	TGTGCCAGCAGCAGATCTAAGACTCCTGAAGCTTTCTTT	CASSRSKTPEAFF
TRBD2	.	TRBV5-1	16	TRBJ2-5	TGCGCCAGCAGCTTGGAAGCGACTAGCGGGATCGGGACCCAGTACTTC	CASSLEATSGIGTQYF